Shown below are 8 T cell receptor beta chains from a single sample sequenced in a study of T cell repertoires in cytomegalovirus infection (dated by TCRdb to between 2017 and 2020). The listed sequencing device is Illumina HiSeq 1500. Starting from the raw public reads, TCRdb applied fastp trimming at Q25, assembled clones with MiXCR and retained in-frame beta chains. Under each unique CDR3 protein, matching rows form one entry showing the most common genes and DNA. The sample includes about 450,000 distinct CDR3 sequences, with approximately 32% observed a single time. The ten largest clones represent about an eighth of the sample. Sequencing was done on a sample of PBMCs. These receptors were obtained from a human donor in good health (CMV status not recorded). Some clones in this sample may be carry-over from other donors' samples.

The genes are TRBV4-3 and TRBJ1-4; D unclear. The CDR3 runs 16 residues. V lost 4 bases and J 6 bases, leaving 18 bases between the germline ends. The V gene's germline CDR1 is LGHNA and CDR2 YSLEER. Here the CDR3 reads CASSLSRVREDEKLFF. The CDR3 nucleotides are TGCGCCAGCAGCCTCTCCAGAGTGAGGGAAGATGAAAAACTGTTTTTT.

The chain is built from TRBV27 and TRBJ2-3; 8 nucleotides match TRBD2. CDR1 and CDR2 (germline): MNHEY, SMNVEV (reference sequence). Trimming cost V 0 bases and J 0 bases; bases outside gene matches: 14. The CDR3 sequence is 20 residues long. The CDR3 sequence: CASSLSSPGLDTTSTDTQYF. CDR3 coding DNA: TGTGCCAGCAGTTTATCCAGCCCGGGACTAGACACGACAAGCACAGATACGCAGTATTTT.

The chain has TRBV5-4 and TRBJ2-2; D is uncertain. CDR1 and CDR2 (germline): SGHNT, YYREEE (reference sequence). Trimming removed 3 bases at V and 7 bases at J, with 16 bases between. The CDR3 is 15 amino acids. The CDR3 DNA is TGTGCCAGCAGCTGGGCCGGGTCTGTGGGCGGGGAGCTGTTTTTT. Its translation is CASSWAGSVGGELFF.

This clonotype was detected a few times. The rearrangement joins TRBV11-1 to TRBJ2-7, with 8 bases aligning to TRBD2. There are 16 residues in the CDR3. Per germline, CDR1 SGHAT and CDR2 FQDESV (reference sequence). Germline trimming cut 2 bases from V and 0 bases from J; bases unmatched to any gene: 6. The CDR3 protein is CASSLSPRGVSYEQYF. CDR3 nucleotide sequence: TGTGCCAGCAGCTTATCGCCGCGGGGGGTCTCCTACGAGCAGTACTTC.

This clonotype was picked up many times. J is TRBJ2-1 and V is TRBV7-3; TRBD2 matches at 11 bases. The V and J ends lost 0 bases and 2 bases, in that order; junction bases with no gene match: 0. Germline V lookup: CDR1 SGHTA, CDR2 FQGTGA. The CDR3 runs to 16 residues. CDR3 amino acids: CASSLTSGGAYNEQFF. DNA of the CDR3: TGTGCCAGCAGCTTAACTAGCGGGGGGGCCTACAATGAGCAGTTCTTC.

V and J are TRBV6-5 and TRBJ2-2, with 9 nucleotides matching TRBD1. The CDR3 loop spans 17 amino acids. CDR1 and CDR2 from the germline V gene are MNHEY and SVGAGI. Trimming cost V 7 bases and J 5 bases; bases outside gene matches: 14. CDR3 region: CASKLIQGAIGTGELFF. The CDR3 DNA reads TGTGCCAGCAAGTTAATACAGGGGGCAATCGGGACCGGGGAGCTGTTTTTT.

This clonotype has only a few counts. This chain connects TRBV7-6 to TRBJ1-1; D is unclear. Germline assignment: CDR1 SGHVS and CDR2 FNYEAQ. The CDR3 length is 14 residues. Trimming removed 5 bases from V and 4 bases from J, with 14 bases in between. The CDR3 DNA follows: TGTGCCAGCAGCCCCCTGACTGGCGCCACTGAAGCTTTCTTT. This translates into CASSPLTGATEAFF.

The J gene is TRBJ1-1, the V gene TRBV7-9, with no clear D. Trimming stripped 8 bases from V and 0 bases from J, with 7 bases between. Germline V gene lookup returns CDR1 SEHNR and CDR2 FQNEAQ (reference sequence). The CDR3 is 12 amino acids. The CDR3 here is CASDLMNTEAFF. For the CDR3, the DNA is TGTGCCAGCGACCTAATGAACACTGAAGCTTTCTTT.